The clone carrying this TCR beta chain has more than one count but fewer than ten. Relative to the germline gene, one junction end is altered; a read error may explain this. The CDR3 contains 15 residues. Germline CDR1 and CDR2: ENHRY and SYGVKD. There were TCR beta CDR3 regions amplified from RNA transcripts. The HTBI primer set served for first-round RT-PCR of the TCR CDR3. TCRdb re-called the multiplex PCR reads with MiXCR, one entry per CDR3 protein. The data hold just under 750,000 distinct CDR3 sequences, with about a third observed a single time. From less than 13 ml of fresh peripheral blood, PBMCs were isolated. The data belong to a study of T cells in Graves' hyperthyroidism and ophthalmopathy.

The TCR was taken from a woman aged 40 to 50 with Graves' hyperthyroidism. This chain uses TRBV10-3 with TRBJ1-2; TRBD1 aligns across 11 bases. The sequencing input was blood. Here the CDR3 DNA reads TGTGCCAGCAGTGATAGGACAGGGGGCCATCTTGGCTACACCTTC. This sequence encodes CASSDRTGGHLGYTF.